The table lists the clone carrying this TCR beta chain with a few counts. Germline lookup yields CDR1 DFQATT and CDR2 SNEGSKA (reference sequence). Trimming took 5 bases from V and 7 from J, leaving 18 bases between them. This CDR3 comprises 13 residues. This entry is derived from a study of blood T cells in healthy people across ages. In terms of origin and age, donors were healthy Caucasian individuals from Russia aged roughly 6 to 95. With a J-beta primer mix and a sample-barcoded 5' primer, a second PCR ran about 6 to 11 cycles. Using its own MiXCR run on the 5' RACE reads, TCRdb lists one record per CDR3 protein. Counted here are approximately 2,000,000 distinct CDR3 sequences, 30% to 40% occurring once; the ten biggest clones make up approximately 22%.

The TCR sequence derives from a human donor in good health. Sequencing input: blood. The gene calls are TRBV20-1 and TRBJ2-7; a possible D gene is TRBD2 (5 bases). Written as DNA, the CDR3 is TGCAGTGCTGGCGCCGGGATTGCGAGAGAGCAGTACTTC. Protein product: CSAGAGIAREQYF.